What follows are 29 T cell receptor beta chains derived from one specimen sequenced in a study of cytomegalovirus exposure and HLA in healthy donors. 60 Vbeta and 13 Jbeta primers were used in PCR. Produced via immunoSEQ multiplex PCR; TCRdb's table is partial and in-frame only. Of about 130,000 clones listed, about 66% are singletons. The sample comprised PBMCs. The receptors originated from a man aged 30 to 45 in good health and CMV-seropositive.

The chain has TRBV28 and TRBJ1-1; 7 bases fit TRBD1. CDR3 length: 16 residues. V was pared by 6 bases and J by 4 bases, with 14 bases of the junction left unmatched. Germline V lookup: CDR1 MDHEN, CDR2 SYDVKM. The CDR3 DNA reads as TGTGCCAGCAGCCCCGGGTGGGCAGGGGACAGCACTGAAGCTTTCTTT. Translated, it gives CASSPGWAGDSTEAFF.

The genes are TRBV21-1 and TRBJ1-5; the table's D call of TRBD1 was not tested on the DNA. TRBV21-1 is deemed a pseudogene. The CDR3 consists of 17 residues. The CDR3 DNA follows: TGTGCCTATCCCCGGGACAGGGGGAATAATAGCAATCAGCCCCAGCATTTT. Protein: CAYPRDRGNNSNQPQHF.

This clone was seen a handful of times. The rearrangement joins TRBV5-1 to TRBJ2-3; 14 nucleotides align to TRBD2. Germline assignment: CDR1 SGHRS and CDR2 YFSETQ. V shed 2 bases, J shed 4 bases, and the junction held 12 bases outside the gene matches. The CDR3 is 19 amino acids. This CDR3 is CASSFRGLAGGLRSDTQYF. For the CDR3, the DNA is TGCGCCAGCAGCTTCCGAGGACTAGCGGGAGGCCTAAGATCAGATACGCAGTATTTT.

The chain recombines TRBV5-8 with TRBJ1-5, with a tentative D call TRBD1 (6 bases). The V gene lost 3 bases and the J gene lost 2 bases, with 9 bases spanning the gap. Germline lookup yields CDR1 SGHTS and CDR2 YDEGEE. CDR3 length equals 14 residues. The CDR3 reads CASSSRQGNQPQHF. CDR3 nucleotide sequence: TGTGCCAGCAGCTCCAGACAGGGCAATCAGCCCCAGCATTTT. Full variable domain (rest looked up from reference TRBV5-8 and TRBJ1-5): EAGVTQSPTHLIKTRGQQATLRCSPISGHTSVYWYQQALGLGLQFLLWYDEGEERNRGNFPPRFSGRQFPNYSSELNVNALELEDSALYLCASSSRQGNQPQHFGDGTRLSIL.

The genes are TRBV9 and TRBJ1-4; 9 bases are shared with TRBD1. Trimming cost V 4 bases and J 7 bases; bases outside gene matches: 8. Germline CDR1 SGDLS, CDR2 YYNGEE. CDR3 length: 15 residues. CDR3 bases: TGTGCCAGCAGCCCCGGGACAGGGCTAGGTGAAAAACTGTTTTTT. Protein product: CASSPGTGLGEKLFF.

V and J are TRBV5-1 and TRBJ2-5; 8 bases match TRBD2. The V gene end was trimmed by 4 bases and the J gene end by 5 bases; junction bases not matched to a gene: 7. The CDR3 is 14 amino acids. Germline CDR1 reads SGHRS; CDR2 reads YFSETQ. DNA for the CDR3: TGCGCCAGCAGCCGTAGCGGGGTAGGTGAGACCCAGTACTTC. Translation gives CASSRSGVGETQYF. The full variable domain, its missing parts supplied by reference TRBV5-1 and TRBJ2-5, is KAGVTQTPRYLIKTRGQQVTLSCSPISGHRSVSWYQQTPGQGLQFLFEYFSETQRNKGNFPGRFSGRQFSNSRSEMNVSTLELGDSALYLCASSRSGVGETQYFGPGTRLLVL.

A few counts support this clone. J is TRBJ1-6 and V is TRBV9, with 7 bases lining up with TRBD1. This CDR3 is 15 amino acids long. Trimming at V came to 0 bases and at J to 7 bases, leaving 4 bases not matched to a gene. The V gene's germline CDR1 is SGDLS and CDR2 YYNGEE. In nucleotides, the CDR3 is TGTGCCAGCAGCGTAGGACAGGGTCGAAATTCACCCCTCCACTTT. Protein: CASSVGQGRNSPLHF. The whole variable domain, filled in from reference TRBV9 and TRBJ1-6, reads DSGVTQTPKHLITATGQRVTLRCSPRSGDLSVYWYQQSLDQGLQFLIQYYNGEERAKGNILERFSAQQFPDLHSELNLSSLELGDSALYFCASSVGQGRNSPLHFGNGTRLTVT.

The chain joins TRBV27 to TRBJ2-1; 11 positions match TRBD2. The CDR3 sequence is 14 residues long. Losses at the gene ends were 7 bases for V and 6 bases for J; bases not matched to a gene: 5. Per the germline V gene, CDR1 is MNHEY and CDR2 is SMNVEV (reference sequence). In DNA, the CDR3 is TGTGCCAGCACAGTAGCGGGAGGGACCAATGAGCAGTTCTTC. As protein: CASTVAGGTNEQFF.

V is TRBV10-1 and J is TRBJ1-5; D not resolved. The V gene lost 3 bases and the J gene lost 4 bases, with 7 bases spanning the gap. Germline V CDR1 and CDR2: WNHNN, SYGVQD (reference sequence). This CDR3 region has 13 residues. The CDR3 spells CASSDGRNQPQHF. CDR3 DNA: TGCGCCAGCAGTGACGGTAGAAATCAGCCCCAGCATTTT.

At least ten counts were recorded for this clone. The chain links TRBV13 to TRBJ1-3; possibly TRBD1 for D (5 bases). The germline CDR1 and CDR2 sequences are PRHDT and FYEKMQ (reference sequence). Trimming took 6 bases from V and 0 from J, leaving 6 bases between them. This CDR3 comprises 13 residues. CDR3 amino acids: CASRGPSGNTIYF. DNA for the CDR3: TGTGCCAGCAGGGGGCCCTCTGGAAACACCATATATTTT.

CDR3 sequence reads: CASSLISSGRYEQYF. Here the CDR3 DNA reads TGTGCCAGCAGTTTAATCTCTAGCGGGAGGTACGAGCAGTACTTC. The chain links TRBV28 to TRBJ2-7; 11 nucleotides line up with TRBD2. Trimming cost V 2 bases and J 4 bases; bases outside gene matches: 4. Germline values: CDR1 MDHEN, CDR2 SYDVKM. CDR3 length: 15 residues.

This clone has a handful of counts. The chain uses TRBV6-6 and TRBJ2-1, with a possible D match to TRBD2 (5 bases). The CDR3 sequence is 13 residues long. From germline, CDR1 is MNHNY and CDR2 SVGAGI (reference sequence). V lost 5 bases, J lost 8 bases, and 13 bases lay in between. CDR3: CASSRTEVDEQFF. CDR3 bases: TGTGCCAGCAGTCGGACGGAGGTAGATGAGCAGTTCTTC.

CDR3: CAITIKGGNEKLFF. The CDR3 region has the DNA TGTGCCATCACGATAAAGGGGGGGAATGAAAAACTGTTTTTT. The V gene is TRBV21-1, the J gene TRBJ1-4. TRBV21-1 corresponds to a pseudogene. The CDR3 loop spans 14 amino acids.

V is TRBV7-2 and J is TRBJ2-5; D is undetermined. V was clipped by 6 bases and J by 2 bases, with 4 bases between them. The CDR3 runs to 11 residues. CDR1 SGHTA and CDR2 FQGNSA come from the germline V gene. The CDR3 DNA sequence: TGTGCCAGCAGTCCACAAGAGACCCAGTACTTC. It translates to CASSPQETQYF.

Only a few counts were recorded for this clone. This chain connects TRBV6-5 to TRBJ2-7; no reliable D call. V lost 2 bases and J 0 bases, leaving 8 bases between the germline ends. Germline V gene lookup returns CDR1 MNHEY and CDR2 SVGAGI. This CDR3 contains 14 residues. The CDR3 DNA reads TGTGCCAGCAGTTACAATAGAAACTCCTACGAGCAGTACTTC. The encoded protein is CASSYNRNSYEQYF.

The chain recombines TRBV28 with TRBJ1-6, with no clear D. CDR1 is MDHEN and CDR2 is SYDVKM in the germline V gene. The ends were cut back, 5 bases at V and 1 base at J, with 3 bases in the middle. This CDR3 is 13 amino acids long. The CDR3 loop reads CASSLSYNSPLHF. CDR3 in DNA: TGTGCCAGCAGTCTGTCCTATAATTCACCCCTCCACTTT.

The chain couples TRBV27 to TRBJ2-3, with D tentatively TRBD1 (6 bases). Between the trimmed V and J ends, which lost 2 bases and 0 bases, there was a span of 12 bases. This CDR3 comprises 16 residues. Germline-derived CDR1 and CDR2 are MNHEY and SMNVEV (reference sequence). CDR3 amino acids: CASSLTQGTSTDTQYF. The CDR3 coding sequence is TGTGCCAGCAGTTTAACACAGGGCACTAGCACAGATACGCAGTATTTT.

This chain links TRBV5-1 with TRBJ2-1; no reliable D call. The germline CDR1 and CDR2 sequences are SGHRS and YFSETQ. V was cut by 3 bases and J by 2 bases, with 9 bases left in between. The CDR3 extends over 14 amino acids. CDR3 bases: TGCGCCAGCAGCTCTATGACACCCTACAATGAGCAGTTCTTC. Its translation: CASSSMTPYNEQFF.

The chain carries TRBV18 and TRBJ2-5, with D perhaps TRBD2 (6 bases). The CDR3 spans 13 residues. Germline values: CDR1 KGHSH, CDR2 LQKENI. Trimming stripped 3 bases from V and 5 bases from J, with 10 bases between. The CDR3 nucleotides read TGTGCCAGCTCACCCCGGGAGCGCGAGACCCAGTACTTC. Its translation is CASSPRERETQYF.

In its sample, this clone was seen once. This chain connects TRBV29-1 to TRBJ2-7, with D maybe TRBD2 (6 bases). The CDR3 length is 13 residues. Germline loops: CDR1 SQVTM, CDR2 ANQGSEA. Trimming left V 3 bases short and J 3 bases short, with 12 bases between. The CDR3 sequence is CSVEGDWSYEQYF. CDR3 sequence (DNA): TGCAGCGTTGAGGGGGACTGGAGCTACGAGCAGTACTTC.

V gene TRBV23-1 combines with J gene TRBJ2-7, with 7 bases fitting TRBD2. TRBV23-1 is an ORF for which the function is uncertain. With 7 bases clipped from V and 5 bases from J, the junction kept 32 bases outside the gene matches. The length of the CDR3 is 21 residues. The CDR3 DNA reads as TGCGCCAGCACGCACGAGGGATTTACTGGCGGGAGTTGGATTCGGGGTCACGAGCAGTACTTC. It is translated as CASTHEGFTGGSWIRGHEQYF.

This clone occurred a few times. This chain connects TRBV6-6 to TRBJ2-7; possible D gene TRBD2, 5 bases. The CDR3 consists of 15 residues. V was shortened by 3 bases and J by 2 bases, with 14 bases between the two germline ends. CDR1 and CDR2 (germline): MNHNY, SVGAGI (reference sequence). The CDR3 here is CASSYSEEPAYEQYF. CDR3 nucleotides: TGTGCCAGCAGTTATTCGGAGGAGCCGGCCTACGAGCAGTACTTC.

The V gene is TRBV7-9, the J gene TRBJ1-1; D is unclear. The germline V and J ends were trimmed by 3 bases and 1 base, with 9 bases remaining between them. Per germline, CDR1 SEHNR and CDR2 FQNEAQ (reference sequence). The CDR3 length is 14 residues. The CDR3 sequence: CASSLRAENTEAFF. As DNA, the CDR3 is TGTGCCAGCAGCTTGAGGGCAGAGAACACTGAAGCTTTCTTT.

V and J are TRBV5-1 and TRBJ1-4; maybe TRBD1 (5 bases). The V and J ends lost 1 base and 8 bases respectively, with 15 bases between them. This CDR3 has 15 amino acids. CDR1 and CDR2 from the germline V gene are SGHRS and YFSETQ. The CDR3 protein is CASSLTAGPREKLFF. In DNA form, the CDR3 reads TGCGCCAGCAGCTTGACGGCAGGGCCTAGGGAAAAACTGTTTTTT.

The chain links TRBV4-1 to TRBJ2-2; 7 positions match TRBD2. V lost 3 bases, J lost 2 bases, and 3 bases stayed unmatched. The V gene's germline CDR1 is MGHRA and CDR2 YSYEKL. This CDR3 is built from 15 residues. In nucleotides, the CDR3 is TGCGCCAGCAGCCATGCGGGAGATAACACCGGGGAGCTGTTTTTT. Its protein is CASSHAGDNTGELFF.

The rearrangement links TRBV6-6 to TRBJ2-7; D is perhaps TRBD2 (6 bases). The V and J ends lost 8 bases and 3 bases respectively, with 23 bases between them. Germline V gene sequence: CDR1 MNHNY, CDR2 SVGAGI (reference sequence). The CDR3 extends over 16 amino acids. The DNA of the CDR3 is TGTGCCAGCCGAACCGCGGGGTTGGGGTTCGGCTACGAGCAGTACTTC. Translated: CASRTAGLGFGYEQYF.

CDR3 DNA sequence: TGTGCCAGCAGTGAATTTCGAGAGACCCAGTACTTC. Translation gives CASSEFRETQYF. The chain carries TRBV2 and TRBJ2-5; D unclear. Trimming shortened V by 2 bases and J by 4 bases, and 5 bases separated the two germline ends. The CDR3 has 12 residues. Germline V gene sequence: CDR1 SNHLY, CDR2 FYNNEI.

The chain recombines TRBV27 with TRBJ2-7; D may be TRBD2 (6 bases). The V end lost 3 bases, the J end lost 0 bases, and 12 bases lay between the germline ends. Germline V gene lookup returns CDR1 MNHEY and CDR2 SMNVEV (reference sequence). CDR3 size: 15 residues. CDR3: CASSFSAGSSYEQYF. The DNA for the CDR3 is TGTGCCAGCAGTTTTTCTGCCGGGAGCTCCTACGAGCAGTACTTC.

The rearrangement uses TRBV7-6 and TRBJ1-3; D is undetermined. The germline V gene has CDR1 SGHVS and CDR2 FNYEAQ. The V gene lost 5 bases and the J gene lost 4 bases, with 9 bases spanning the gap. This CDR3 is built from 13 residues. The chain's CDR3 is CASSPRSGNTIYF. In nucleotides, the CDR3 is TGTGCCAGCAGCCCCAGGTCGGGAAACACCATATATTTT.